This T cell receptor (beta chain) was identified during a study of blood T cell repertoires in COVID-19. Overall study: The United States, Italy and Spain were the sources of the acute and convalescent COVID-19 samples.

The germline CDR1 and CDR2 sequences are WSHSY and SAAADI. Trimming took off 4 bases at V and 5 bases at J, with 11 bases between the two ends. The CDR3 length is 13 residues. Under the authors' procedure: For nucleated cells, counts were estimated from reference gene primer amplification. Sequencing was performed with immunoSEQ multiplex PCR; in TCRdb, only in-frame clones are kept and a portion is missing. Clone size and the V and J calls come from that table; the DNA yielded D and trimming. The data contain about 120,000 clones, around 89% of them seen just once; the ten biggest clones take up around 30%.

Sequenced material: peripheral blood. The sequence was collected from a man between 65 and 79 years old with active or convalescent COVID-19. This rearrangement joins TRBV10-2 to TRBJ1-1; D gene uncertain. CDR3 coding DNA: TGCGCCAGCAGTGTAGCGACGGGGACTGAAGCTTTCTTT. Translation: CASSVATGTEAFF.